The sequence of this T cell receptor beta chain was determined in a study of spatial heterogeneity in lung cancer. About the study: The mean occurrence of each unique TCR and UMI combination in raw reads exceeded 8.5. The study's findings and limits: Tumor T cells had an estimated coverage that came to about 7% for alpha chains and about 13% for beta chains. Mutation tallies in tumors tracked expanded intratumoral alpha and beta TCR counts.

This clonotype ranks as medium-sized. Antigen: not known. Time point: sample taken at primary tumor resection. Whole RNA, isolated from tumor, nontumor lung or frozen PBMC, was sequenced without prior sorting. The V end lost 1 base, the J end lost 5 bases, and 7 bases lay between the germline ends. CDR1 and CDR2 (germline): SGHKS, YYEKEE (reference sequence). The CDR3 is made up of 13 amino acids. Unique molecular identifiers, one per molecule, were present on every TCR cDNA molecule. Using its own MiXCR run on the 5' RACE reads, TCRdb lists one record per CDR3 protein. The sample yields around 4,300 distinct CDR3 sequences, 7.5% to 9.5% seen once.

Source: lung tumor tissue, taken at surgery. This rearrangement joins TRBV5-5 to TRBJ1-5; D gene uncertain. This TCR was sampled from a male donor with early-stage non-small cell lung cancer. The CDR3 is CASSLSGDQPQHF. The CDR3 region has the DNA TGTGCCAGCAGCTTGAGTGGGGATCAGCCCCAGCATTTT.